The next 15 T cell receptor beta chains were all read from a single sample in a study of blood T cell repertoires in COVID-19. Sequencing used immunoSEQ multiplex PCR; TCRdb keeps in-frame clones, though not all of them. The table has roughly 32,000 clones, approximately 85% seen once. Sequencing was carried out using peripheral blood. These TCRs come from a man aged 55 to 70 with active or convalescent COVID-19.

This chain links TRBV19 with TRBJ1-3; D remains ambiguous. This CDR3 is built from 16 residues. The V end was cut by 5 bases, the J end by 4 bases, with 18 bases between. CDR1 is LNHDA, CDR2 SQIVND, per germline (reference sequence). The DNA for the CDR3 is TGTGCCAGTAGTTACGGGAACTTGATATCCGGAAACACCATATATTTT. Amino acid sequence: CASSYGNLISGNTIYF.

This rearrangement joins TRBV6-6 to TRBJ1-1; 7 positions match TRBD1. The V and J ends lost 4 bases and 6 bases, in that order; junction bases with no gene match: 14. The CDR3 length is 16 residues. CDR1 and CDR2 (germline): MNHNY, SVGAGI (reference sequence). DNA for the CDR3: TGTGCCAGCAGTTTCAGCGTTAATACAGGGGACCCTGAAGCTTTCTTT. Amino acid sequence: CASSFSVNTGDPEAFF.

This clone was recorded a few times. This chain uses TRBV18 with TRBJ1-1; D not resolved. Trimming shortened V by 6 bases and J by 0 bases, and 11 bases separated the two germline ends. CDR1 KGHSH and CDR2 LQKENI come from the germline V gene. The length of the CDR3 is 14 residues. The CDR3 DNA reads TGTGCCAGCTCCCCCGGGAGCCTGAACACTGAAGCTTTCTTT. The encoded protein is CASSPGSLNTEAFF.

The chain's CDR3 is CASTRDSFTEAFF. CDR3 DNA sequence: TGTGCCAGCACCCGGGACAGTTTCACTGAAGCTTTCTTT. The chain links TRBV2 to TRBJ1-1; 7 bases fit TRBD1. V was pared by 7 bases and J by 4 bases, with 6 bases of the junction left unmatched. Looked up from germline, CDR1 is SNHLY and CDR2 is FYNNEI. The CDR3 covers 13 residues.

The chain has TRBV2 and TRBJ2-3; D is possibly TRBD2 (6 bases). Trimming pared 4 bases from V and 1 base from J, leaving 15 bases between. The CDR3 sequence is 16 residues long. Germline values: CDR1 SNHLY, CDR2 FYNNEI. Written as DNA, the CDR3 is TGTGCCAGCAGTGCGGTGCGGGGAATAGGCACAGATACGCAGTATTTT. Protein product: CASSAVRGIGTDTQYF.

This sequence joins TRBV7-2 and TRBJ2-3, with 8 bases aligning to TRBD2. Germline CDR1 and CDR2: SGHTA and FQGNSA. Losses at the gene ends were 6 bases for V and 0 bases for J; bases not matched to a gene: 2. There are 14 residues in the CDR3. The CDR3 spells CASSSGVSTDTQYF. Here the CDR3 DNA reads TGTGCCAGCAGTAGCGGGGTGAGCACAGATACGCAGTATTTT.

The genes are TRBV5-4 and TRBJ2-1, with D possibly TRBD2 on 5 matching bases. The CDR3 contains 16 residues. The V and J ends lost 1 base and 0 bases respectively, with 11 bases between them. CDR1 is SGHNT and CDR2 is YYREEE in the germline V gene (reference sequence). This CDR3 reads CASSLRLAASYNEQFF. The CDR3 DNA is TGTGCCAGCAGCTTGAGGCTAGCCGCCTCCTACAATGAGCAGTTCTTC.

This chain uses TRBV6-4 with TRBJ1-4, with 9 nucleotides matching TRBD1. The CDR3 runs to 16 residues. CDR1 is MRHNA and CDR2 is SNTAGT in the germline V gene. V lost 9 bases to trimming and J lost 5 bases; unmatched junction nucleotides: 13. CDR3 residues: CASPTHSGTGNEKLFF. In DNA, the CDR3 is TGTGCCAGTCCTACTCACTCCGGGACAGGGAATGAAAAACTGTTTTTT.

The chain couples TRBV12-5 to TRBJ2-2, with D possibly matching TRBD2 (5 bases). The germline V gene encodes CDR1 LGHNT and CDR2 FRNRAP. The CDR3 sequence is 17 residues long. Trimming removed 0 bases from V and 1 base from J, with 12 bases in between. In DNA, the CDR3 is TGTGCTAGTGGTTTGGTAGGGTATAGCGAGAACACCGGGGAGCTGTTTTTT. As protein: CASGLVGYSENTGELFF.

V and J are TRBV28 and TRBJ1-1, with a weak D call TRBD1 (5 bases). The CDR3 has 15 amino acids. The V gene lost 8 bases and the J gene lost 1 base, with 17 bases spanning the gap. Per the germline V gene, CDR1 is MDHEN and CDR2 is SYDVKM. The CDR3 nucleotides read TGTGCCAGCCGAAGCGGGACCAACCCGAACACTGAAGCTTTCTTT. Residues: CASRSGTNPNTEAFF.

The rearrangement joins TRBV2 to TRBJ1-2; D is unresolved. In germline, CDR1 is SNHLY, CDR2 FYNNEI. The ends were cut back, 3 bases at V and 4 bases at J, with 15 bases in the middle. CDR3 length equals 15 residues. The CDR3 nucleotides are TGTGCCAGCAGTGAGGCAGGAATTCCCTCCTATGGCTACACCTTC. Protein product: CASSEAGIPSYGYTF.

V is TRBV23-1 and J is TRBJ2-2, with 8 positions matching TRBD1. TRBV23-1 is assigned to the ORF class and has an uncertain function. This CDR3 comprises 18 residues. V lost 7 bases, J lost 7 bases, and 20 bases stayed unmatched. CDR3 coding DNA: TGCGCCAGCACCCAGGGGGCCCTCCGACTAGGTCATGGCGGGGAGCTGTTTTTT. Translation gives CASTQGALRLGHGGELFF.

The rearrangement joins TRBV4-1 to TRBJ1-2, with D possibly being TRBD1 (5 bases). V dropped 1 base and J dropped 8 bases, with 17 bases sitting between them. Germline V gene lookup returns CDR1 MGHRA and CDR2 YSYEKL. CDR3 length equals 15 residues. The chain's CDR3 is CASSQGTGGWRGYTF. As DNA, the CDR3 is TGCGCCAGCAGCCAAGGTACGGGGGGATGGAGAGGCTACACCTTC.

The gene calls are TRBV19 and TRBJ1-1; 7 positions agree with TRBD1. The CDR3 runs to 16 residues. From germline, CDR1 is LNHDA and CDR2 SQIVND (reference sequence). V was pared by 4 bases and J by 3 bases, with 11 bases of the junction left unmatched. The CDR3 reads CASSKHRDSIYTEAFF. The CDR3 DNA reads TGTGCCAGTAGTAAACACCGGGACAGCATATACACTGAAGCTTTCTTT.

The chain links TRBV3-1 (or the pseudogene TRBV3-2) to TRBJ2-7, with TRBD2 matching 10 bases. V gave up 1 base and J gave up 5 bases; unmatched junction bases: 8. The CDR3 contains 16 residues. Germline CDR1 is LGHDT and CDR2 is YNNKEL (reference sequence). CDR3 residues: CASSQGLAGVFDEQYV. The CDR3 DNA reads TGTGCCAGCAGCCAAGGGCTAGCGGGAGTGTTCGACGAGCAGTACGTC.